A single sample is the source of the 13 T cell receptor beta chains below, sequenced in a study of OX40 agonist ivuxolimab in advanced cancers. Data came from immunoSEQ multiplex PCR; TCRdb stores just in-frame clones and leaves some out. Of some 25,000 clones listed, approximately 75% are singletons. The sequencing used CD4+ or CD8+ T cells sorted from blood, collected in a trial of the OX40 agonist ivuxolimab. These receptors came from an adult with an advanced solid tumor such as melanoma, head and neck, liver or kidney cancer.

CDR3 residues: CASSLGSSPGELFF. The CDR3 nucleotides read TGTGCCAGCAGTCTGGGTAGCTCTCCCGGGGAGCTGTTTTTT. The chain is built from TRBV5-6 and TRBJ2-2, with D hard to call. Germline V lookup: CDR1 SGHDT, CDR2 YYEEEE. V was trimmed by 5 bases and J by 6 bases, leaving 14 bases between them. The CDR3 is 14 amino acids.

The V and J genes are TRBV5-4 and TRBJ2-1; D is ambiguous. Germline V gene data show CDR1 as SGHNT and CDR2 as YYREEE (reference sequence). The CDR3 has 13 amino acids. V lost 0 bases and J lost 2, with 3 bases in between. The CDR3 DNA reads TGTGCCAGCAGCTTGGGGACCTACAATGAGCAGTTCTTC. Protein product: CASSLGTYNEQFF. Full variable domain (missing parts from reference TRBV5-4 and TRBJ2-1): ETGVTQSPTHLIKTRGQQVTLRCSSQSGHNTVSWYQQALGQGPQFIFQYYREEENGRGNFPPRFSGLQFPNYSSELNVNALELDDSALYLCASSLGTYNEQFFGPGTRLTVL.

V gene TRBV5-6 combines with J gene TRBJ2-7; D is perhaps TRBD1 or TRBD2 (6 bases each). Per germline, CDR1 SGHDT and CDR2 YYEEEE. The CDR3 covers 15 residues. V lost 4 bases, J lost 3 bases, and 17 bases lay in between. DNA for the CDR3: TGTGCCAGCAGCCTGGGGGGCCAAAATTACTACGAGCAGTACTTC. Its translation is CASSLGGQNYYEQYF.

The rearrangement joins TRBV11-3 to TRBJ2-7, with D maybe TRBD1 (6 bases). V was trimmed by 0 bases and J by 5 bases, leaving 17 bases between them. CDR1 is SGHNT, CDR2 YENEEA, per germline. This CDR3 has 16 residues. The CDR3, as DNA: TGTGCCAGCAGCTTAGATTCAGGTGGACAGTTCAACGAGCAGTACTTC. The encoded protein is CASSLDSGGQFNEQYF.

In its sample, this clone ranks as large. This rearrangement joins TRBV19 to TRBJ2-7; no reliable D call. The germline V gene encodes CDR1 LNHDA and CDR2 SQIVND (reference sequence). The length of the CDR3 is 14 residues. The V and J ends lost 2 bases and 0 bases respectively, with 8 bases between them. CDR3 sequence (DNA): TGTGCCAGTAGTATAACGGTTAGCTCCTACGAGCAGTACTTC. As protein: CASSITVSSYEQYF.

This clone was detected only once. The V gene is TRBV6-5, the J gene TRBJ2-7; 9 bases agree with TRBD1. V lost 1 base and J lost 5; bases outside the gene matches: 3. The CDR3 totals 14 residues. Germline V gene sequence: CDR1 MNHEY, CDR2 SVGAGI. CDR3 nucleotide sequence: TGTGCCAGCAGTTACTTGGGACAGGGCGACGAGCAGTACTTC. This sequence encodes CASSYLGQGDEQYF.

The CDR3 sequence: CASSYDYTDTQYF. The CDR3 DNA follows: TGTGCCAGCAGTTACGACTACACAGATACGCAGTATTTT. J is TRBJ2-3 and V is TRBV6-6; the D gene is possibly TRBD2 (5 bases). The CDR3 contains 13 residues. CDR1 MNHNY and CDR2 SVGAGI come from the germline V gene (reference sequence). The germline V and J ends were trimmed by 2 bases and 2 bases, with 5 bases remaining between them.

The CDR3 region has the DNA TGTGCCAGCTCACCCTCCTCGACAAGCTCTGGAAACACCATATATTTT. Translating gives CASSPSSTSSGNTIYF. The chain is built from TRBV18 and TRBJ1-3; no definite D call. V was shortened by 3 bases and J by 0 bases, with 12 bases between the two germline ends. Germline V gene lookup returns CDR1 KGHSH and CDR2 LQKENI. This CDR3 spans 16 amino acids.

In DNA form, the CDR3 reads TGTGCCTGGAGTGGCGGGGGGAACACTGAAGCTTTCTTT. Its translation: CAWSGGGNTEAFF. The rearrangement joins TRBV30 to TRBJ1-1; a weak D match, TRBD1 (5 bases). Per germline, CDR1 GTSNPN and CDR2 SVGIG (reference sequence). CDR3 length: 13 amino acids. Trimming pared 1 base from V and 1 base from J, leaving 7 bases between.

The CDR3 sequence is CASSRGGASYNEQFF. In DNA, the CDR3 is TGTGCCAGCAGCCGCGGGGGGGCCTCCTACAATGAGCAGTTCTTC. This chain connects TRBV7-9 to TRBJ2-1, with 9 bases aligning to TRBD2. In germline, CDR1 is SEHNR, CDR2 FQNEAQ (reference sequence). The length of the CDR3 is 15 residues. Trimming cost V 5 bases and J 0 bases; bases outside gene matches: 2.

The rearrangement links TRBV27 to TRBJ1-3; the match to TRBD1 covers 7 bases. There are 14 residues in the CDR3. Germline CDR1 reads MNHEY; CDR2 reads SMNVEV (reference sequence). V lost 4 bases to trimming and J lost 5 bases; unmatched junction nucleotides: 5. CDR3 sequence reads: CASSSTGKRNTIYF. DNA for the CDR3: TGTGCCAGCAGTTCGACAGGGAAAAGAAACACCATATATTTT.

The rearrangement joins TRBV14 to TRBJ1-3; the match to TRBD1 covers 9 bases. V dropped 4 bases and J dropped 3; count of bases not matched to a gene: 1. The germline V gene encodes CDR1 SGHDN and CDR2 FVKESK. This CDR3 has 14 residues. The CDR3 region is CASSPGQGGNTIYF. DNA for the CDR3: TGTGCCAGCAGCCCGGGACAGGGTGGAAACACCATATATTTT.

The CDR3 loop is CASSLLGTGGQGYTF. The CDR3, as DNA: TGTGCCAGCAGCTTGTTGGGGACAGGGGGCCAGGGCTACACCTTC. The chain recombines TRBV5-8 with TRBJ1-2, with 12 bases aligning to TRBD1. CDR3 size: 15 residues. CDR1 is SGHTS, CDR2 YDEGEE, per germline. Losses at the gene ends were 1 base for V and 8 bases for J; bases not matched to a gene: 6. Filled out from reference TRBV5-8 and TRBJ1-2, the complete variable domain reads EAGVTQSPTHLIKTRGQQATLRCSPISGHTSVYWYQQALGLGLQFLLWYDEGEERNRGNFPPRFSGRQFPNYSSELNVNALELEDSALYLCASSLLGTGGQGYTFGSGTRLTVV.